This T cell receptor beta chain was identified in a study of control samples from healthy donors and cancer patients. The data were produced by immunoSEQ multiplex PCR, yet TCRdb's version contains in-frame clones alone and is incomplete. This sample carries 110,000 to 150,000 clones, around nine tenths of them seen once, and the ten largest clones take roughly 8.7%. Germline lookup yields CDR1 SSHAT and CDR2 FNYEAQ (reference sequence). V gave up 5 bases and J gave up 2 bases, with 9 bases separating them. This CDR3 spans 13 amino acids. The chain couples TRBV7-7 to TRBJ2-5; D call uncertain. The sequencing input was blood. The receptor was isolated from a woman in her twenties or thirties in good health. This CDR3 is CASSVDPQETQYF. The CDR3 region has the DNA TGTGCCAGCAGCGTCGACCCTCAAGAGACCCAGTACTTC.